The 14 T cell receptor beta chains listed next were all sequenced from one sample in a study of cytomegalovirus exposure and HLA in healthy donors. Use of 60 Vbeta and 13 Jbeta primers characterized the PCR. Produced via immunoSEQ multiplex PCR; TCRdb's table is partial and in-frame only. The sample carries approximately 150,000 clones, approximately 80% recorded once. Sequenced sample: PBMCs. The receptors were sampled from a male donor in good health and CMV-seronegative.

On this clone: Lacking the conserved final phenylalanine or tryptophan, this CDR3 likely reflects a read error. V and J are TRBV28 and TRBJ1-2; D remains unclear. Germline CDR1 reads MDHEN; CDR2 reads SYDVKM. This CDR3 region has 14 residues. Trimming stripped 3 bases from V and 4 bases from J, with 12 bases between. The CDR3 loop reads CASSLRGFGYGYTL. In nucleotides, the CDR3 is TGTGCCAGCAGTTTGCGAGGGTTTGGCTATGGCTACACCCTC.

The chain couples TRBV7-3 to TRBJ2-5; TRBD1 is a possible D gene (6 bases). Near its end, the DNA agrees better with TRBJ2-7, so the J call may be wrong. Germline CDR1 and CDR2: SGHTA and FQGTGA. The CDR3 has 15 amino acids. The CDR3 bases are TGTGCCAGCAGCTTATCAGGGACAATCGCCAACGAGCAGTACTTC. Protein: CASSLSGTIANEQYF.

The genes are TRBV6-4 and TRBJ1-5; 9 positions match TRBD1. Losses at the gene ends were 6 bases for V and 7 bases for J; bases not matched to a gene: 10. Germline V gene data show CDR1 as MRHNA and CDR2 as SNTAGT. The CDR3 extends over 15 amino acids. CDR3 sequence reads: CASRGQGHARQPQHF. Here the CDR3 DNA reads TGTGCCAGCAGGGGACAGGGCCACGCCAGGCAGCCCCAGCATTTT.

The chain couples TRBV7-9 to TRBJ1-5; D unclear. Germline V lookup: CDR1 SEHNR, CDR2 FQNEAQ (reference sequence). Trimming removed 7 bases at V and 0 bases at J, with 4 bases between. This CDR3 region has 12 residues. The CDR3 DNA sequence: TGTGCCAGCACCGTTAGCAATCAGCCCCAGCATTTT. Its translation: CASTVSNQPQHF.

The chain has TRBV7-2 and TRBJ1-5; D not certain. Deletions cut 5 bases from V and 2 bases from J, with 10 bases between. Germline V CDR1 and CDR2: SGHTA, FQGNSA. The CDR3 has 14 amino acids. The CDR3 coding sequence is TGTGCCAGCAGCAGACGGGAGGGCAATCAGCCCCAGCATTTT. Its protein product is CASSRREGNQPQHF.

The chain has TRBV4-3 and TRBJ2-6; TRBD1 aligns across 8 bases. The CDR3 loop spans 17 amino acids. J gave up 1 base and V 8 bases, and 10 bases lay outside the gene matches. The germline CDR1 and CDR2 sequences are LGHNA and YSLEER. The CDR3 coding sequence is TGCGCCAGCGGGCCCGGGACAGGTAATTCTGGGGCCAACGTCCTGACTTTC. Its protein product is CASGPGTGNSGANVLTF.

The chain links TRBV5-5 to TRBJ1-5; tentatively, D is TRBD1 (5 bases). Trimming took off 3 bases at V and 7 bases at J, with 11 bases between the two ends. Germline lookup yields CDR1 SGHKS and CDR2 YYEKEE (reference sequence). CDR3 length equals 13 residues. This chain's CDR3 is CASSWGEDQPQHF. The CDR3 coding sequence is TGTGCCAGCAGCTGGGGGGAGGACCAGCCCCAGCATTTT.

This clone has a single count. V is TRBV5-4 and J is TRBJ2-3, with D unclear. CDR3 length: 13 residues. Germline-derived CDR1 and CDR2 are SGHNT and YYREEE (reference sequence). Trimming removed 1 base at V and 3 bases at J, with 6 bases between. The CDR3 reads CASSLFETDTQYF. The CDR3 bases are TGTGCCAGCAGCTTGTTCGAGACAGATACGCAGTATTTT.

The chain recombines TRBV5-4 with TRBJ1-2, with D tentatively TRBD1 (6 bases). The CDR3 has 14 amino acids. Per germline, CDR1 SGHNT and CDR2 YYREEE (reference sequence). V was shortened by 10 bases and J by 0 bases, with 16 bases between the two germline ends. CDR3: CASPGALANYGYTF. The CDR3 nucleotides read TGTGCCTCCCCAGGGGCTTTAGCTAACTATGGCTACACCTTC.

This clone was observed a single time. This sequence joins TRBV4-1 and TRBJ1-2, with no clear D. CDR1 and CDR2 (germline): MGHRA, YSYEKL. The CDR3 covers 15 residues. With 0 bases removed from V and 6 bases from J, the gap between germline ends came to 14 bases. The CDR3 sequence is CASSQDAIRADGYTF. Here the CDR3 DNA reads TGCGCCAGCAGCCAAGATGCGATCCGTGCCGATGGCTACACCTTC.

J is TRBJ2-1 and V is TRBV19; D unresolved. The germline gives CDR1 LNHDA, CDR2 SQIVND (reference sequence). The CDR3 covers 16 residues. V was cut by 3 bases and J by 0 bases, with 12 bases left in between. CDR3 DNA: TGTGCCAGTAGTATCCCTCAGCGCCTCTCCTACAATGAGCAGTTCTTC. It is translated as CASSIPQRLSYNEQFF.

This chain uses TRBV5-1 with TRBJ2-7; no clear D gene. This CDR3 has 17 amino acids. CDR1 SGHRS and CDR2 YFSETQ come from the germline V gene. With 0 bases removed from V and 2 bases from J, the gap between germline ends came to 18 bases. CDR3 DNA: TGCGCCAGCAGCTTGGGGGCAGCCCAGTCCGTTACCTACGAGCAGTACTTC. It encodes CASSLGAAQSVTYEQYF.

This clone was detected only once. This chain connects TRBV5-6 to TRBJ2-6, with TRBD1 matching over 8 bases. The CDR3 has 16 residues. Trimming took 3 bases from V and 6 from J; bases not matched to a gene: 8. Germline values: CDR1 SGHDT, CDR2 YYEEEE. The CDR3, as DNA: TGTGCCAGCAGCTCGGTTGGGACAGGAGAGGCCAACGTCCTGACTTTC. It is translated as CASSSVGTGEANVLTF.

This clone came up once. At one end the junction does not follow the germline gene, possibly because of a read error. The rearrangement links TRBV6-1 to TRBJ2-2, with a tentative D call TRBD2 (6 bases). This CDR3 spans 13 amino acids. Germline CDR1 is MNHNS and CDR2 is SASEGT. CDR3 sequence: CASQQVNTGGLFF. The CDR3 DNA reads as TGTGCCAGCCAACAGGTGAACACCGGGGGGCTGTTTTTT.